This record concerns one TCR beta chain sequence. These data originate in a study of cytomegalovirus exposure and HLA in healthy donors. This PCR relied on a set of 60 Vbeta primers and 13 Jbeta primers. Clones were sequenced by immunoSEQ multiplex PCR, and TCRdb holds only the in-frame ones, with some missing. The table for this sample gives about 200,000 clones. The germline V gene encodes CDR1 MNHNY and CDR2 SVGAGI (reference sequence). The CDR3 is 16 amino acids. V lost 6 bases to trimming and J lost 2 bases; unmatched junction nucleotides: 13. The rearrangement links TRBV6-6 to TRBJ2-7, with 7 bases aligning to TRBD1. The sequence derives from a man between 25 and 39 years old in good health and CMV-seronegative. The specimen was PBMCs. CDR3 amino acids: CASSSPTGTVTYEQYF. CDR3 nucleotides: TGTGCCAGCAGCTCACCAACCGGGACAGTTACCTACGAGCAGTACTTC.